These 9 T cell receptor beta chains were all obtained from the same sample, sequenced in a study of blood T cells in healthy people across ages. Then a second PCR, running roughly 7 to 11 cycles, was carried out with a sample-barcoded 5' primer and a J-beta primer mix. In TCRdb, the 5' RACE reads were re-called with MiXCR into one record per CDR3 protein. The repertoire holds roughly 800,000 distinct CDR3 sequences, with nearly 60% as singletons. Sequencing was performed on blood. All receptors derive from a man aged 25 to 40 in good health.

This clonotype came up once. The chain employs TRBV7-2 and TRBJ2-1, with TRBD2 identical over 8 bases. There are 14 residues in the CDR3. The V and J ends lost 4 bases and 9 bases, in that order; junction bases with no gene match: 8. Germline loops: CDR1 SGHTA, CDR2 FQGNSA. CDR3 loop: CASSSTAGGPEQFF. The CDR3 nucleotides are TGTGCCAGCAGCTCGACGGCGGGGGGCCCTGAGCAGTTCTTC.

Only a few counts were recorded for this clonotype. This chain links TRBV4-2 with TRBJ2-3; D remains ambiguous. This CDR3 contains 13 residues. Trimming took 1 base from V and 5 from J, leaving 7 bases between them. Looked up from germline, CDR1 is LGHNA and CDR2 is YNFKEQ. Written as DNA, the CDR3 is TGTGCCAGCAGCCAAGGAAGGCGAGATACGCAGTATTTT. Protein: CASSQGRRDTQYF.

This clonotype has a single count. This chain's CDR3 is CSASPGSKADTQYF. Written as DNA, the CDR3 is TGCAGTGCTAGTCCCGGGAGTAAGGCAGATACGCAGTATTTT. The chain combines TRBV20-1 with TRBJ2-3, with D maybe TRBD2 (6 bases). The germline CDR1 and CDR2 sequences are DFQATT and SNEGSKA (reference sequence). The CDR3 runs 14 residues. Trimming stripped 3 bases from V and 4 bases from J, with 14 bases between.

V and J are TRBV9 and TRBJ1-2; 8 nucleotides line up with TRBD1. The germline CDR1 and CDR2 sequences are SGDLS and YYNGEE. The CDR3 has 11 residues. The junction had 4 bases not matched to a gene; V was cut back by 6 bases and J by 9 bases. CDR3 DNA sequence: TGTGCCAGCACTGGACAGGGAAGCTACACCTTC. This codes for CASTGQGSYTF.

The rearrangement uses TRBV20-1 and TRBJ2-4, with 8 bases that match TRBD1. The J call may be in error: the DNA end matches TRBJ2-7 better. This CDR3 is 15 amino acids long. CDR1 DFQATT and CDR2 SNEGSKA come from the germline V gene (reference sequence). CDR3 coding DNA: TGCAGTGCTAGAGACCGACAGGGGCCGCCCCACGAGCAGTACTTC. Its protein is CSARDRQGPPHEQYF.

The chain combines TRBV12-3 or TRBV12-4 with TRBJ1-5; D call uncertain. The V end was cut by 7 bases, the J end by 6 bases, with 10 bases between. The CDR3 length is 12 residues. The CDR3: CASTDRGQPQHF. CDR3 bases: TGTGCCAGCACCGATCGGGGTCAGCCCCAGCATTTT.

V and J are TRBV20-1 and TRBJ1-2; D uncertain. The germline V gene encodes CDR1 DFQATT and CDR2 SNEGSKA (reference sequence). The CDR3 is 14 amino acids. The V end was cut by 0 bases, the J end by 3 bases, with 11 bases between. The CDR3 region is CSARDTTGYYGYTF. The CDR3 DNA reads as TGCAGTGCTAGAGATACGACGGGGTACTATGGCTACACCTTC.

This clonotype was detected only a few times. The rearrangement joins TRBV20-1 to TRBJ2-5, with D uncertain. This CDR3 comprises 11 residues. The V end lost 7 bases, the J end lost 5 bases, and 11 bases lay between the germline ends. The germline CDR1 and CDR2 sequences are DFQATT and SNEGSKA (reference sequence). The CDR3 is CSGRVGETQYF. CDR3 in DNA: TGCAGTGGAAGGGTGGGGGAGACCCAGTACTTC.

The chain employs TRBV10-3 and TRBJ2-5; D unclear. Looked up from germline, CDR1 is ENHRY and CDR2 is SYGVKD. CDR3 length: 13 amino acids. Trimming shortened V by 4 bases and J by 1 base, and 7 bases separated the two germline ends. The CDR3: CAISARPQETQYF. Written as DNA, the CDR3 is TGTGCCATCAGTGCGCGTCCCCAAGAGACCCAGTACTTC.